The 30 T cell receptor beta chains presented below share a single source sample, sequenced in a study of OX40 agonist ivuxolimab in advanced cancers. Generated by immunoSEQ multiplex PCR, the TCRdb table keeps only in-frame clones and is missing some. The data contain tens of thousands of clones, roughly 80% of them singletons. The sequences come from CD4+ or CD8+ T cells sorted from blood, collected in a trial of the OX40 agonist ivuxolimab. The receptors shown here come from an adult with an advanced solid tumor such as melanoma, head and neck, liver or kidney cancer.

V is TRBV7-2 and J is TRBJ1-2; a possible D gene is TRBD1 (5 bases). The germline gives CDR1 SGHTA, CDR2 FQGNSA. Trimming stripped 5 bases from V and 5 bases from J, with 18 bases between. The CDR3 extends over 15 amino acids. CDR3 region: CASSQDAGVGYGYTF. CDR3 DNA: TGTGCCAGCAGCCAAGATGCGGGGGTCGGATATGGCTACACCTTC.

This CDR3 reads CASSEPSDRDDEQYF. DNA for the CDR3: TGTGCCAGCAGCGAACCCTCGGACAGGGATGACGAGCAGTACTTC. The chain has TRBV11-3 and TRBJ2-7; 8 nucleotides align to TRBD1. The junction had 11 bases not matched to a gene; V was cut back by 5 bases and J by 5 bases. The germline CDR1 and CDR2 sequences are SGHNT and YENEEA. This CDR3 has 15 residues.

This chain uses TRBV19 with TRBJ1-5; D is ambiguous. The CDR3 sequence is 12 residues long. Trimming cost V 9 bases and J 3 bases, with 9 bases left between them. Germline loops: CDR1 LNHDA, CDR2 SQIVND (reference sequence). The CDR3, as DNA: TGTGCCAGCGGACTGCTCAATCAGCCCCAGCATTTT. Amino acids: CASGLLNQPQHF.

J is TRBJ1-1 and V is TRBV4-2; no reliable D call. CDR1 is LGHNA, CDR2 YNFKEQ, per germline. Trimming removed 4 bases at V and 3 bases at J, with 12 bases between. The CDR3 totals 14 residues. The CDR3 DNA is TGTGCCAGCAGCCTTTCCTCTTCGGACACTGAAGCTTTCTTT. Amino acids: CASSLSSSDTEAFF.

The V call is TRBV28, the J call TRBJ2-1, with D perhaps matching TRBD2 (6 bases). The length of the CDR3 is 14 residues. V was clipped by 2 bases and J by 6 bases, with 11 bases between them. Germline lookup yields CDR1 MDHEN and CDR2 SYDVKM. The CDR3 DNA reads TGTGCCAGCAGTTTAGGCGGGATGAGCAATGAGCAGTTCTTC. Translated, it gives CASSLGGMSNEQFF.

V gene TRBV5-5 combines with J gene TRBJ1-3, with D possibly TRBD1 on 6 matching bases. This CDR3 comprises 16 residues. With 3 bases removed from V and 0 bases from J, the gap between germline ends came to 13 bases. Germline CDR1 and CDR2: SGHKS and YYEKEE (reference sequence). CDR3 bases: TGTGCCAGCAGCTCAGGAGGACAGATCTCTGGAAACACCATATATTTT. Encoded protein: CASSSGGQISGNTIYF.

This clone was recorded a few times. This chain connects TRBV27 to TRBJ1-4; 7 nucleotides match TRBD1. CDR3 length: 17 amino acids. The junction had 7 bases not matched to a gene; V was cut back by 1 base and J by 2 bases. From germline, CDR1 is MNHEY and CDR2 SMNVEV (reference sequence). The DNA of the CDR3 is TGTGCCAGCAGTTTATATCGGGCAGGGGGTACTAATGAAAAACTGTTTTTT. Translation gives CASSLYRAGGTNEKLFF.

The gene calls are TRBV6-5 and TRBJ2-7; perhaps D is TRBD1 or TRBD2 (5 bases each). This CDR3 contains 14 residues. V was shortened by 2 bases and J by 4 bases, with 12 bases between the two germline ends. Germline values: CDR1 MNHEY, CDR2 SVGAGI. CDR3 in amino acids: CASSYGREGYEQYF. The CDR3 bases are TGTGCCAGCAGTTACGGGAGAGAGGGGTACGAGCAGTACTTC.

The chain couples TRBV5-1 to TRBJ2-7, with unresolved D. The CDR3 runs 13 residues. The V end lost 1 base, the J end lost 6 bases, and 11 bases lay between the germline ends. The germline V gene encodes CDR1 SGHRS and CDR2 YFSETQ. CDR3 in amino acids: CASSLTGYGEQYF. The CDR3 nucleotides read TGCGCCAGCAGCTTGACTGGTTACGGCGAGCAGTACTTC.

In DNA, the CDR3 is TGTGCCAGCAGTGAAGGAGTTGGGCGGCAAATCTACAATGAGCAGTTCTTC. It is translated as CASSEGVGRQIYNEQFF. This sequence joins TRBV6-1 and TRBJ2-1; D remains ambiguous. V was shortened by 1 base and J by 3 bases, with 16 bases between the two germline ends. The CDR3 runs 17 residues. CDR1 is MNHNS and CDR2 is SASEGT in the germline V gene.

This clone was seen more than once but under ten times. V and J are TRBV19 and TRBJ2-5; 8 bases agree with TRBD1. J gave up 1 base and V 6 bases, and 22 bases lay outside the gene matches. This CDR3 is built from 20 residues. The germline V gene encodes CDR1 LNHDA and CDR2 SQIVND (reference sequence). CDR3 sequence (DNA): TGTGCCAGTAGCCACGGAAGCCAGGGGGCGTTAGGATATCCCCAAGAGACCCAGTACTTC. It specifies CASSHGSQGALGYPQETQYF.

This clone showed up just once. The rearrangement joins TRBV7-9 to TRBJ1-1, with TRBD1 matching 11 bases. Germline trimming cut 4 bases from V and 3 bases from J; bases unmatched to any gene: 1. CDR3 length equals 14 residues. Germline values: CDR1 SEHNR, CDR2 FQNEAQ (reference sequence). The CDR3 sequence: CASSSGQGDTEAFF. The CDR3 DNA sequence: TGTGCCAGCAGCTCGGGACAGGGGGACACTGAAGCTTTCTTT.

The rearrangement links TRBV11-3 to TRBJ2-7; 15 bases match TRBD2. The length of the CDR3 is 15 residues. V was pared by 4 bases and J by 6 bases, with 4 bases of the junction left unmatched. Germline CDR1 reads SGHNT; CDR2 reads YENEEA. For the CDR3, the DNA is TGTGCCAGCAGCTCTTGGACTAGCGGGAGGGCCGAGCAGTACTTC. This encodes CASSSWTSGRAEQYF.

The rearrangement joins TRBV7-3 to TRBJ2-7; 11 bases are shared with TRBD2. Germline V gene data show CDR1 as SGHTA and CDR2 as FQGTGA. The V gene end was trimmed by 5 bases and the J gene end by 6 bases; junction bases not matched to a gene: 18. The CDR3 consists of 18 residues. CDR3 DNA: TGTGCCAGCAGCCTTTTACCTCTTACTAGCGGGAGTTTGGGCGAGCAGTACTTC. Protein sequence: CASSLLPLTSGSLGEQYF.

This clone occurred a few times. The V call is TRBV5-1, the J call TRBJ1-1; D is possibly TRBD1 (6 bases). V shed 5 bases and J shed 3 bases, with 8 bases lying between them. This CDR3 region has 12 residues. Looked up from germline, CDR1 is SGHRS and CDR2 is YFSETQ. CDR3 coding DNA: TGCGCCAGCAGTACAGGGTACACTGAAGCTTTCTTT. Translating it yields CASSTGYTEAFF.

The chain employs TRBV9 and TRBJ1-3; D is undetermined. The CDR3 contains 14 residues. Trimming removed 0 bases at V and 2 bases at J, with 6 bases between. Germline assignment: CDR1 SGDLS and CDR2 YYNGEE. CDR3 region: CASSVAAAGNTIYF. The CDR3 nucleotides read TGTGCCAGCAGCGTAGCGGCGGCTGGAAACACCATATATTTT.

This chain joins TRBV28 and TRBJ2-7; the match to TRBD2 covers 8 bases. Germline V gene sequence: CDR1 MDHEN, CDR2 SYDVKM. The CDR3 has 17 residues. Trimming took 7 bases from V and 2 from J; bases not matched to a gene: 16. CDR3 sequence: CASNPLRGGTRAYEQYF. Written as DNA, the CDR3 is TGTGCCAGCAATCCGTTACGGGGAGGGACTAGAGCCTACGAGCAGTACTTC.

This chain connects TRBV7-2 to TRBJ2-1, with D hard to call. CDR1 is SGHTA and CDR2 is FQGNSA in the germline V gene. Trimming pared 3 bases from V and 2 bases from J, leaving 5 bases between. CDR3 size: 13 residues. The CDR3 spells CASSLAPYNEQFF. The CDR3 DNA follows: TGTGCCAGCAGCTTGGCTCCCTACAATGAGCAGTTCTTC.

In this sample, this clone turned up a few times. V usage is TRBV6-5 and J usage is TRBJ2-7, with 10 bases identical to TRBD2. CDR3 length equals 14 residues. The V gene's germline CDR1 is MNHEY and CDR2 SVGAGI. V trimming: 5 bases; J trimming: 4 bases; junction bases outside the gene matches: 5. CDR3 region: CASSRTSGWYEQYF. The CDR3 region has the DNA TGTGCCAGCAGTCGGACTAGCGGCTGGTACGAGCAGTACTTC.

This clone was observed a handful of times. The V call is TRBV6-8, the J call TRBJ2-1; perhaps TRBD1 as D (5 bases). The ends were cut back, 7 bases at V and 7 bases at J, with 29 bases in the middle. This CDR3 is built from 18 residues. Germline V gives CDR1 MNHGY, CDR2 SAAAGT. In DNA, the CDR3 is TGTGCCAGCATCCATACGACCCGACCGGGCCTAGGGGCTAATGAGCAGTTCTTC. This translates into CASIHTTRPGLGANEQFF.

This clone has just one count. J is TRBJ1-2 and V is TRBV29-1; D remains ambiguous. The CDR3 loop spans 13 amino acids. Trimming pared 3 bases from V and 2 bases from J, leaving 10 bases between. The germline CDR1 and CDR2 sequences are SQVTM and ANQGSEA. CDR3 amino acids: CSVDRGSNYGYTF. The CDR3 DNA reads TGCAGCGTTGATCGTGGGTCGAACTATGGCTACACCTTC.

The V gene is TRBV28, the J gene TRBJ2-3; TRBD1 is a possible D gene (5 bases). Germline assignment: CDR1 MDHEN and CDR2 SYDVKM. V was cut by 5 bases and J by 2 bases, with 14 bases left in between. The CDR3 extends over 15 amino acids. The CDR3 loop reads CASSPQGRSTDTQYF. DNA for the CDR3: TGTGCCAGCAGTCCCCAGGGTCGGTCCACAGATACGCAGTATTTT.

The rearrangement joins TRBV27 to TRBJ2-3; the match to TRBD2 covers 10 bases. Germline values: CDR1 MNHEY, CDR2 SMNVEV (reference sequence). There are 17 residues in the CDR3. Trimming took 5 bases from V and 5 from J; bases not matched to a gene: 13. The CDR3 nucleotides are TGTGCCAGCAGTCCCACGGTTAGAGCGGGAGGGGTAGATACGCAGTATTTT. This codes for CASSPTVRAGGVDTQYF.

V is TRBV10-2 and J is TRBJ2-5, with 7 positions matching TRBD2. Germline loops: CDR1 WSHSY, CDR2 SAAADI. J gave up 5 bases and V 7 bases, and 10 bases lay outside the gene matches. The length of the CDR3 is 14 residues. CDR3 sequence (DNA): TGCGCCAGCATCGCGGGAGCTGGGCCGGAGACCCAGTACTTC. This sequence encodes CASIAGAGPETQYF.

V usage is TRBV6-5 and J usage is TRBJ1-1; perhaps TRBD1 as D (5 bases). V dropped 5 bases and J dropped 4 bases, with 14 bases sitting between them. The CDR3 spans 14 residues. The germline V gene encodes CDR1 MNHEY and CDR2 SVGAGI. The CDR3 sequence is CASSDIRVGTEAFF. Here the CDR3 DNA reads TGTGCCAGCAGTGACATCAGGGTAGGCACTGAAGCTTTCTTT.

The chain links TRBV6-5 to TRBJ1-2, with unresolved D. The germline V gene encodes CDR1 MNHEY and CDR2 SVGAGI. Deletions cut 2 bases from V and 3 bases from J, with 16 bases between. The CDR3 has 16 amino acids. The CDR3 DNA reads TGTGCCAGCAGTTACGGCCTCCCCTTCTCGGACTATGGCTACACCTTC. Amino acids: CASSYGLPFSDYGYTF.

The chain recombines TRBV5-1 with TRBJ2-1; D is uncertain. CDR1 SGHRS and CDR2 YFSETQ come from the germline V gene. The CDR3 totals 14 residues. The V and J ends lost 5 bases and 4 bases respectively, with 13 bases between them. The DNA for the CDR3 is TGCGCCAGCAGAAAAGGGCTACCTTACAATGAGCAGTTCTTC. It specifies CASRKGLPYNEQFF. The full variable domain, with the rest looked up from reference TRBV5-1 and TRBJ2-1, is KAGVTQTPRYLIKTRGQQVTLSCSPISGHRSVSWYQQTPGQGLQFLFEYFSETQRNKGNFPGRFSGRQFSNSRSEMNVSTLELGDSALYLCASRKGLPYNEQFFGPGTRLTVL.

The chain recombines TRBV27 with TRBJ2-5, with D tentatively TRBD2 (5 bases). Germline V gives CDR1 MNHEY, CDR2 SMNVEV (reference sequence). The CDR3 contains 13 residues. V lost 5 bases and J 5 bases, leaving 12 bases between the germline ends. The CDR3 region has the DNA TGTGCCAGCAGTACCCCCCGAGGGGAGACCCAGTACTTC. Translation gives CASSTPRGETQYF.

This clone was detected a few times. This rearrangement joins TRBV6-5 to TRBJ2-7; D perhaps matches TRBD1 (5 bases). Germline CDR1 reads MNHEY; CDR2 reads SVGAGI. V was shortened by 2 bases and J by 6 bases, with 5 bases between the two germline ends. The CDR3 has 11 amino acids. The CDR3 region has the DNA TGTGCCAGCAGTTACCAGGGCGAGCAGTACTTC. Translation: CASSYQGEQYF.

This clone was found once. The V gene is TRBV2, the J gene TRBJ1-1; D call uncertain. Germline lookup yields CDR1 SNHLY and CDR2 FYNNEI. This CDR3 is 14 amino acids long. Trimming took off 9 bases at V and 5 bases at J, with 19 bases between the two ends. The CDR3 loop reads CASTREDRTTEAFF. The CDR3 DNA follows: TGTGCCAGTACCCGGGAGGACCGCACAACTGAAGCTTTCTTT.